This T cell receptor (beta chain) appears in the sequencing data of a study of T cells in Graves' hyperthyroidism and ophthalmopathy. This clonotype has at least ten counts. Its specificity is unknown. Researchers amplified the TCR beta CDR3 regions from RNA transcripts. The TCR CDR3 was amplified in a first-round RT-PCR using the HTBI primer set. Using its own MiXCR run on the multiplex PCR reads, TCRdb lists one record per CDR3 protein. This table has some 300,000 distinct CDR3 sequences, about 14% appearing once. Findings of the study overall: Expanded thyroid clonotypes (above 0.001) were mostly also found in blood. By a 13 V-J model, ophthalmopathy was set apart from stable hyperthyroidism.

This CDR3 has 16 amino acids. The V gene end was trimmed by 1 base and the J gene end by 7 bases; junction bases not matched to a gene: 11. Germline loops: CDR1 LNHNV, CDR2 YYDKDF (reference sequence). Each diagnosis was grounded in clinical symptoms, serum thyroxine and TRAb, thyroid ultrasound, and orbital computed tomography. The PBMCs studied were ones that came from about 10 ml fresh peripheral blood. Sequencing was carried out using blood. The source of this sequence is a woman in her twenties or thirties with Graves' hyperthyroidism that later progressed to Graves' ophthalmopathy. The chain has TRBV15 and TRBJ2-7; the match to TRBD2 covers 9 bases. The CDR3 region is CATSRVKLAGSMEQYF. DNA of the CDR3: TGTGCCACCAGCAGAGTCAAACTAGCGGGTTCCATGGAGCAGTACTTC.